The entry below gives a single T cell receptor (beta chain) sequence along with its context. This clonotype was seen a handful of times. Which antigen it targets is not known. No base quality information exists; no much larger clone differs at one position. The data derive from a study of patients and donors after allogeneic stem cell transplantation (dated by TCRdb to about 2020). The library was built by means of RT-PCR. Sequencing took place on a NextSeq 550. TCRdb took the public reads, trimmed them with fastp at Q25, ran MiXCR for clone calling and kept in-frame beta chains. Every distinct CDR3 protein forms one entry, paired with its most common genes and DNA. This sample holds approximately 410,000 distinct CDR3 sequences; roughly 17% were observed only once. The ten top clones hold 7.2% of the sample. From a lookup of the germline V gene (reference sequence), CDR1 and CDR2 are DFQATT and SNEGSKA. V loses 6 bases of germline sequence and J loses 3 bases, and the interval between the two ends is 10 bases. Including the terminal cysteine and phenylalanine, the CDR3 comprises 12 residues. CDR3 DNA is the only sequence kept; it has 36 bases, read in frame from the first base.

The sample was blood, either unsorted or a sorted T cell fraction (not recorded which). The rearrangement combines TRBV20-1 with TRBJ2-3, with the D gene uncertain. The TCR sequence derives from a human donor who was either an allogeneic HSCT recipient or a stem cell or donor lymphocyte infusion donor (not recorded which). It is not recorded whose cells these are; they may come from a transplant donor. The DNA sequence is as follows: TGCAGTGCGACGACCGGGACAGATACGCAGTATTTT. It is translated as CSATTGTDTQYF.